The entry below gives a single T cell receptor (beta chain) sequence along with its context. The sample belongs to a study of blood T cells in healthy people across ages. Then a second PCR, running roughly 7 to 11 cycles, was carried out with a sample-barcoded 5' primer and a J-beta primer mix. TCRdb independently ran MiXCR on the 5' RACE reads; one entry per CDR3 protein. The table lists approximately 770,000 distinct CDR3 sequences, more than 45% of them singletons. The V end lost 3 bases, the J end lost 3 bases, and 9 bases lay between the germline ends. CDR1 is SGHRS, CDR2 YFSETQ, per germline. This CDR3 is 13 amino acids long.

The V and J genes are TRBV5-1 and TRBJ2-5; D is unclear. This receptor was identified in a man between 25 and 39 years old in good health. The specimen was blood. CDR3 in amino acids: CASSSVSEETQYF. The CDR3 DNA sequence: TGCGCCAGCAGCTCCGTCTCCGAAGAGACCCAGTACTTC.